A selection of T cell receptor beta chains follows, all from one sample in a study of cytomegalovirus exposure and HLA in healthy donors. Here immunoSEQ multiplex PCR was the method, and the copy in TCRdb shows in-frame clones only, minus some. Counted here are under 250,000 clones, about 81% occurring once; the ten biggest clones make up less than 9%. Sequenced sample: PBMCs. The receptors were gathered from a woman aged 55-75 years in good health and CMV-seropositive. CDR3s include the opening cysteine and the closing phenylalanine or tryptophan. A D gene is named only where the DNA matches it firmly. Only some rows state a clone size, as once, few, many or a class for expanded clones.

. TRBJ2-5 TRBV5-1 TRBD2 CASSLGGNALAQETQYF TGCGCCAGCAGCTTGGGAGGCAATGCACTAGCGCAAGAGACCCAGTACTTC
. TRBJ2-6 TRBV5-6 . CASSWRGRAGANVLTF TGTGCCAGCAGCTGGAGGGGCCGGGCTGGGGCCAACGTCCTGACTTTC
. TRBJ2-3 TRBV29-1 TRBD2 CSDGTSDTDTQYF TGCAGCGACGGGACTAGCGACACAGATACGCAGTATTTT
. TRBJ1-1 TRBV28 . CASGSTGEGSTEAFF TGTGCCAGCGGATCGACAGGCGAAGGGTCCACTGAAGCTTTCTTT
. TRBJ2-5 TRBV5-1 . CASSFPGAVETQYF TGCGCCAGCAGCTTCCCAGGGGCGGTTGAGACCCAGTACTTC
. TRBJ2-2 TRBV5-1 TRBD1 CASSSGQGLIGELFF TGCGCCAGCAGTTCGGGACAGGGTTTGATCGGGGAGCTGTTTTTT
. TRBJ2-1 TRBV5-1 . CASSLKEGAYNEQFF TGCGCCAGCAGCTTGAAGGAGGGTGCCTACAATGAGCAGTTCTTC
. TRBJ2-5 TRBV11-2 . CASTPGETQYF TGTGCCAGCACCCCAGGGGAGACCCAGTACTTC
. TRBJ1-3 TRBV5-6 . CASLNKGFHSGNTIYF TGTGCCAGCTTAAACAAGGGGTTTCACTCTGGAAACACCATATATTTT
few TRBJ1-2 TRBV7-9 . CASSLVGGYGYTF TGTGCCAGCAGCTTGGTTGGAGGCTATGGCTACACCTTC
. TRBJ2-3 TRBV5-1 . CASSPELRGTDTQYF TGCGCCAGCAGCCCCGAACTTAGAGGCACAGATACGCAGTATTTT
. TRBJ1-5 TRBV7-6 TRBD1 CASSPGDRRYDSNQPQHF TGTGCCAGCAGCCCGGGGGACAGGAGATACGATAGCAATCAGCCCCAGCATTTT
. TRBJ1-2 TRBV15 TRBD1 CATSTRTGVGGYTF TGTGCCACCAGCACCCGGACAGGGGTGGGAGGCTACACCTTC
. TRBJ2-1 TRBV29-1 . CSVESRYEQFF TGCAGCGTTGAGAGCCGATATGAGCAGTTCTTC
. TRBJ1-5 TRBV28 . CASTTGGSNQPQHF TGTGCCAGCACCACGGGGGGTAGCAATCAGCCCCAGCATTTT
. TRBJ2-7 TRBV9 . CASSTQNRGSDEQYF TGTGCCAGCAGCACTCAAAACCGGGGGTCCGACGAGCAGTACTTC
once TRBJ2-3 TRBV7-9 TRBD2 CASREAGATTDTQYF TGTGCCAGCAGGGAAGCGGGAGCGACCACAGATACGCAGTATTTT
. TRBJ1-2 TRBV20-1 . CSANVYGYTF TGCAGTGCCAATGTCTATGGCTACACCTTC
. TRBJ2-7 TRBV7-9 . CASSPAGLEQYF TGTGCCAGCAGCCCGGCGGGGCTCGAGCAGTACTTC
. TRBJ1-2 TRBV10-3 TRBD1 CATLPTGINYGYTF TGTGCCACCTTACCGACAGGGATTAACTATGGCTACACCTTC
. TRBJ2-2 TRBV12-5 . CASGPGQNTGELFF TGTGCTAGTGGTCCGGGACAGAACACCGGGGAGCTGTTTTTT
. TRBJ1-3 TRBV28 TRBD1 CASSMGQGRNTIYF TGTGCCAGCAGTATGGGACAGGGGAGAAACACCATATATTTT
. TRBJ2-7 TRBV7-9 TRBD1 CSSSLPGQAYSYEQYF TGTTCCAGCAGCTTACCCGGACAGGCCTACTCCTACGAGCAGTACTTC
. TRBJ2-2 TRBV12-5 . CASGSVTGVPKNTGELFF TGTGCTAGTGGTTCCGTGACCGGGGTCCCCAAGAACACCGGGGAGCTGTTTTTT
once TRBJ2-1 TRBV19 TRBD2 CASRPEREYNEQFF TGTGCCAGTAGGCCCGAGCGGGAATACAATGAGCAGTTCTTC
few TRBJ2-3 TRBV5-1 TRBD2 CASSLGTRTTDTQYF TGCGCCAGCAGCTTAGGGACTAGAACCACAGATACGCAGTATTTT
. TRBJ2-1 TRBV5-1 TRBD2 CASSFTVAGASHNEQFF TGCGCCAGCAGCTTCACCGTAGCGGGAGCTTCCCACAATGAGCAGTTCTTC
. TRBJ2-3 TRBV10-3 TRBD2 CATAPTGGRKEDTQYF TGTGCCACGGCCCCCACGGGCGGGAGGAAGGAGGATACGCAGTATTTT
. TRBJ2-7 TRBV7-9 TRBD1 CASSPRTGGDEQYF TGTGCCAGCAGCCCCCGGACAGGGGGAGACGAGCAGTACTTC
. TRBJ2-5 TRBV9 . CASSVDIQETQYF TGTGCCAGCAGCGTGGACATCCAAGAGACCCAGTACTTC
. TRBJ1-3 TRBV5-4 TRBD1 CASSKDRLSDTIYF TGTGCCAGCAGCAAGGACAGGTTGTCGGACACCATATATTTT
. TRBJ2-1 TRBV28 . CASSLRQGGSEQFF TGTGCCAGCAGTTTACGCCAGGGGGGCAGTGAGCAGTTCTTC
. TRBJ2-5 TRBV9 . CASSVDTEETQYF TGTGCCAGCAGCGTAGACACAGAAGAGACCCAGTACTTC
. TRBJ1-1 TRBV5-6 . CASSPGPLEAFF TGTGCCAGCAGCCCAGGGCCCCTAGAAGCTTTCTTT
once TRBJ2-6 TRBV7-9 TRBD1 CAGLQGSGANVLTF TGTGCCGGCCTACAGGGGTCTGGGGCCAACGTCCTGACTTTC
. TRBJ1-5 TRBV4-1 . CASRPGPGDQPQHF TGCGCCAGCAGACCCGGACCGGGGGATCAGCCCCAGCATTTT
. TRBJ2-5 TRBV10-3 TRBD1 CAISEHRDRGDQETQYF TGTGCCATCAGTGAGCACCGGGACAGGGGCGACCAAGAGACCCAGTACTTC
. TRBJ2-3 TRBV10-3 TRBD1 CATTGTGADTQYF TGTGCCACAACCGGGACAGGGGCAGATACGCAGTATTTT
. TRBJ2-7 TRBV27 . CASSLRTVSYEQYF TGTGCCAGCAGTTTACGGACAGTCTCCTACGAGCAGTACTTC
. TRBJ2-3 TRBV5-1 . CASSLGWSTDTQYF TGCGCCAGCAGCCTCGGGTGGAGCACAGATACGCAGTATTTT
. TRBJ2-7 TRBV7-9 . CASSLGGLLLSYEQYF TGTGCCAGCAGCTTGGGAGGACTGCTCCTCTCCTACGAGCAGTACTTC
. TRBJ1-5 TRBV29-1 . CSGGGGRNQPQHF TGCAGCGGAGGAGGTGGGAGGAATCAGCCCCAGCATTTT
. TRBJ2-5 TRBV19 . CASSIEGGETQYF TGTGCCAGTAGTATCGAAGGCGGTGAGACCCAGTACTTC
. TRBJ1-1 TRBV9 . CASSPRGVGTEAFF TGTGCCAGCAGCCCCCGCGGGGTCGGAACTGAAGCTTTCTTT
few TRBJ2-1 TRBV5-1 . CASSLGSGQLSYNEQFF TGCGCCAGCAGCTTGGGAAGCGGGCAACTCTCCTACAATGAGCAGTTCTTC
. TRBJ1-1 TRBV5-1 TRBD1 CASSPTGTGGLNTEAFF TGCGCCAGCAGCCCAACCGGGACAGGGGGTCTGAACACTGAAGCTTTCTTT
. TRBJ2-5 TRBV7-8 . CASSSHRTIRLETQYF TGTGCCAGCAGCTCACACAGGACAATAAGGCTGGAGACCCAGTACTTC
. TRBJ1-1 TRBV6-5 . CASSYSPTGRDTEAFF TGTGCCAGCAGTTACTCACCAACAGGGAGGGACACTGAAGCTTTCTTT
. TRBJ1-4 TRBV7-8 TRBD1 CASSLSGGGEKLFF TGTGCCAGCAGCTTATCAGGGGGTGGAGAAAAACTGTTTTTT
. TRBJ2-3 TRBV7-8 . CASSLGQTSTDTQYF TGTGCCAGCAGCTTGGGCCAGACTAGTACAGATACGCAGTATTTT
. TRBJ2-1 TRBV15 TRBD2 CATSRDSREAEQFF TGTGCCACCAGCAGAGATTCCCGGGAGGCTGAGCAGTTCTTC
. TRBJ1-5 TRBV18 TRBD1 CASSPTGGNQPQHF TGTGCCAGCTCACCGACAGGGGGCAATCAGCCCCAGCATTTT
. TRBJ2-7 TRBV5-1 . CASRQGDGYEQYF TGCGCCAGCAGACAGGGTGATGGCTACGAGCAGTACTTC
. TRBJ1-5 TRBV7-9 . CASSSDIQDQPQHF TGTGCCAGCAGCTCGGACATACAGGATCAGCCCCAGCATTTT